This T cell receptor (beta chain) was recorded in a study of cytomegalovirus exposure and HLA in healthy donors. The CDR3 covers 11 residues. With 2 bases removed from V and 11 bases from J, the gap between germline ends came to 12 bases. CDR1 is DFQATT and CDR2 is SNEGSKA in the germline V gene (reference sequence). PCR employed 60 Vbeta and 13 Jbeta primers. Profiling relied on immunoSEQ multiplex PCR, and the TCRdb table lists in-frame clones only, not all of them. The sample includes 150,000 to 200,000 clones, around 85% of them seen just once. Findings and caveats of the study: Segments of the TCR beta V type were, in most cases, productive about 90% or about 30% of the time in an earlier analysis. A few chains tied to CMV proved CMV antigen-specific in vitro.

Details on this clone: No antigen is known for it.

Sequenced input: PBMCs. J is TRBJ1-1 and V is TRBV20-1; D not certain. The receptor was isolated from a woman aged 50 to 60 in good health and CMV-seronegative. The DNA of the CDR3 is TGCAGTGCTAGATTACAGTGTCCCGCTTTCTTT. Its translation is CSARLQCPAFF.